This T cell receptor (beta chain) appears in the sequencing data of a study of PD-1 blockade in classical Hodgkin lymphoma. Here immunoSEQ multiplex PCR was the method, and the copy in TCRdb shows in-frame clones only, minus some. Seen here are more than 75,000 clones, 93% observed once, and the top ten hold roughly 2%. Described time point: cycle 4 day 1 (C4D1), after five to seven weeks of nivolumab. Each patient experienced a relapse that followed autologous stem cell transplantation, and brentuximab vedotin exposure varied. The source of this sequence is a human donor with classical Hodgkin lymphoma. Specimen: peripheral blood mononuclear cells (PBMCs), collected before the fourth cycle of nivolumab.

The CDR3 region has the DNA TGTGCCAGCAGTGTTCTAGCGGGAGCAGGAGATACGCAGTATTTT. This sequence encodes CASSVLAGAGDTQYF. This sequence joins TRBV6-4 and TRBJ2-3; 10 bases agree with TRBD2. The trim removed 4 bases at V and 5 bases at J, leaving 6 bases unmatched. The CDR3 extends over 15 amino acids. Germline V gives CDR1 MRHNA, CDR2 SNTAGT.